The sequence of this TCR beta chain was determined in a study of cytomegalovirus exposure and HLA in healthy donors. V dropped 5 bases and J dropped 7; count of bases not matched to a gene: 4. The CDR3 runs 13 residues. The germline gives CDR1 ENHRY, CDR2 SYGVKD. 60 Vbeta and 13 Jbeta primers were used in PCR. This table comes from immunoSEQ multiplex PCR, and its TCRdb copy is limited to in-frame clones, with some not included. The sample consists of around 92,000 clones, approximately 81% of them appearing once. Material for sequencing was PBMCs. This clonotype was sampled from a girl aged 2 to 9 in good health and CMV-seropositive. This rearrangement joins TRBV10-3 to TRBJ1-5, with TRBD1 identical over 8 bases. The CDR3 DNA follows: TGTGCCATCAGTTTTGACAGGGGCCAGCCCCAGCATTTT. Its translation: CAISFDRGQPQHF.